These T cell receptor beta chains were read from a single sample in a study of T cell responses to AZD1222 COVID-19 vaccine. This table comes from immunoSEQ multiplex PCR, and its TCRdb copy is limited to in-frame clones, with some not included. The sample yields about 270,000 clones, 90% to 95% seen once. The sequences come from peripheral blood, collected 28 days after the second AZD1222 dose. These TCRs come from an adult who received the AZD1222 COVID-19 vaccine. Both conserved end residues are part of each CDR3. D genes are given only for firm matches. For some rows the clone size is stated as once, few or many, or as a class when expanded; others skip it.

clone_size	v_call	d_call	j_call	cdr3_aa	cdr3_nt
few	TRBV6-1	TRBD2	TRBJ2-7	CASSDSGGLPYEQYF	TGTGCCAGCAGTGACAGCGGGGGCCTGCCCTACGAGCAGTACTTC
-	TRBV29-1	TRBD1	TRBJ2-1	CSGQGQAYPKEQFF	TGCAGCGGGCAGGGACAGGCCTACCCCAAGGAGCAGTTCTTC
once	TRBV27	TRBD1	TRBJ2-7	CASSPRQGSYEQYF	TGTGCCAGCAGCCCCAGACAGGGATCCTACGAGCAGTACTTC
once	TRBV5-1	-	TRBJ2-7	CASSRDGYEQYF	TGCGCCAGCAGCCGGGACGGCTACGAGCAGTACTTC
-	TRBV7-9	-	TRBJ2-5	CASSLVLSETQYF	TGTGCCAGCAGCTTAGTGTTATCAGAGACCCAGTACTTC
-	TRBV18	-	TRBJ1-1	CASSHHRDTEAFF	TGTGCCAGCTCACACCACCGAGACACTGAAGCTTTCTTT
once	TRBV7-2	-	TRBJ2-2	CASSLAGLPTGELFF	TGTGCCAGCAGCTTAGCGGGTCTACCCACCGGGGAGCTGTTTTTT
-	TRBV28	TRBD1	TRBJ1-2	CASSTSQGAAGGYTF	TGTGCCAGCAGTACGTCACAGGGGGCGGCGGGTGGCTACACCTTC
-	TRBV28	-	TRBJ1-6	CASSYDRPGSPLHF	TGTGCCAGCAGTTACGACAGGCCGGGGTCACCCCTCCACTTT
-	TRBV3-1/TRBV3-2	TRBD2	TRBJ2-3	CASSLSLAGGPSTQYF	TGTGCCAGCAGCCTCTCACTAGCGGGGGGGCCAAGTACGCAGTATTTT
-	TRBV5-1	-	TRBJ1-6	CASSSSGTDNSPLHF	TGCGCCAGCAGCTCCTCCGGGACGGATAATTCACCCCTCCACTTT
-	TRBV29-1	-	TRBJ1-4	CSVVSGEEKLFF	TGCAGCGTTGTCAGCGGAGAGGAAAAACTGTTTTTT
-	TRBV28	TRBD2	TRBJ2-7	CASSPLAEVRTYEQYF	TGTGCCAGCAGCCCCCTAGCGGAAGTGAGGACCTACGAGCAGTACTTC
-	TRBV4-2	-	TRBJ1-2	CASSQEGRDEGYGYTF	TGTGCCAGCAGCCAAGAAGGCAGGGATGAGGGATATGGCTACACCTTC
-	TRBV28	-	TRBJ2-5	CASSLGPEETQYF	TGTGCCAGCAGTTTAGGTCCGGAAGAGACCCAGTACTTC
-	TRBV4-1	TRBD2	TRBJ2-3	CASSRAGGGGTQYF	TGCGCCAGCAGCAGGGCGGGGGGCGGAGGTACGCAGTATTTT
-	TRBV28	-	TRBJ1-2	CASSLTQDGYTF	TGTGCCAGCAGTTTAACACAGGATGGCTACACCTTC
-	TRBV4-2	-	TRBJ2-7	CASSHGPGSGEQYF	TGTGCCAGCAGCCATGGTCCCGGCTCGGGAGAGCAGTACTTC
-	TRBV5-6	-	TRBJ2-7	CASSLARGDEQYF	TGTGCCAGCAGCTTGGCGAGGGGCGACGAGCAGTACTTC
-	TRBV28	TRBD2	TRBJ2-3	CASLPGGPYLSTDTQYF	TGTGCCAGCCTACCGGGGGGGCCTTACCTTAGCACAGATACGCAGTATTTT
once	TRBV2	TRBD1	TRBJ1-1	CASRGTGEAFF	TGTGCCAGCAGGGGGACAGGCGAAGCTTTCTTT
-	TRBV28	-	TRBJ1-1	CASSYRVGTEAFF	TGTGCCAGCAGTTATCGCGTAGGCACTGAAGCTTTCTTT
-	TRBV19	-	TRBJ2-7	CATRPSVNPSSYEQYF	TGTGCCACCCGACCATCAGTTAACCCCAGCTCCTACGAGCAGTACTTC
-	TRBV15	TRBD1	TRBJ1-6	CATSKGTGNSPLHF	TGTGCCACCAGCAAGGGGACAGGCAATTCACCCCTCCACTTT
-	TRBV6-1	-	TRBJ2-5	CASSEWEGGTRTQYF	TGTGCCAGCAGTGAATGGGAGGGGGGGACCAGGACCCAGTACTTC
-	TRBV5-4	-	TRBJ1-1	CASSLRGTEAFF	TGTGCCAGCAGCCTGCGGGGTACTGAAGCTTTCTTT
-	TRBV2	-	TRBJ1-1	CASCDRTRRSEAFF	TGTGCCAGCTGTGATCGGACACGAAGATCTGAAGCTTTCTTT
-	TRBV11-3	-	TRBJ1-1	CASSLDGENTEAFF	TGTGCCAGCAGCTTAGACGGGGAGAACACTGAAGCTTTCTTT
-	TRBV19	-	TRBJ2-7	CASSIGGYQTDEQYF	TGTGCCAGTAGTATAGGGGGCTATCAGACGGACGAGCAGTACTTC
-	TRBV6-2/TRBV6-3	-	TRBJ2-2	CASSLLGDTGELFF	TGTGCCAGCAGTCTCTTGGGGGACACCGGGGAGCTGTTTTTT
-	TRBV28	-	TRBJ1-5	CASSLYNQPQHF	TGTGCCAGCAGTTTATATAATCAGCCCCAGCATTTT
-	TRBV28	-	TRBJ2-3	CASTQGGGGRTDTQYF	TGTGCCAGCACCCAGGGGGGCGGGGGGCGCACAGATACGCAGTATTTT
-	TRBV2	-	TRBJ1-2	CASSGTPEGYGYTF	TGTGCCAGCTCAGGGACCCCCGAGGGCTATGGCTACACCTTC
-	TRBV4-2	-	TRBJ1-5	CASSQERFNQPQHF	TGTGCCAGCAGCCAAGAACGCTTCAATCAGCCCCAGCATTTT
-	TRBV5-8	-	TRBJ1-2	CASSVGGKIYAGYTF	TGTGCCAGCAGCGTCGGCGGGAAGATCTATGCGGGCTACACCTTC
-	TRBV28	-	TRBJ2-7	CASSLNNPYEQYF	TGTGCCAGCAGTTTAAACAACCCTTACGAGCAGTACTTC